The 32 T cell receptor beta chains reported below all come from one sample, sequenced in a study of blood T cell repertoires in COVID-19. Clones were sequenced by immunoSEQ multiplex PCR, and TCRdb holds only the in-frame ones, with some missing. The profile shows 65,000 to 80,000 clones, about four fifths of them singletons. The sample was peripheral blood. The receptors shown here come from a man aged 45-60 years with acute or convalescent COVID-19.

The J gene is TRBJ1-5, the V gene TRBV2; TRBD1 agrees at 8 bases. The V gene's germline CDR1 is SNHLY and CDR2 FYNNEI. The CDR3 runs 15 residues. The V and J ends lost 5 bases and 4 bases, in that order; junction bases with no gene match: 7. The CDR3 here is CASSPGTGINQPQHF. In DNA form, the CDR3 reads TGTGCCAGCAGTCCCGGGACAGGAATAAATCAGCCCCAGCATTTT.

CDR3 nucleotides: TGTGCCAGCAGCGTAGGGACTAGTGGCTACAATGAGCAGTTCTTC. As protein: CASSVGTSGYNEQFF. The chain is built from TRBV9 and TRBJ2-1; 7 positions agree with TRBD2. The CDR3 length is 15 residues. Trimming cost V 0 bases and J 3 bases; bases outside gene matches: 3. The germline V gene has CDR1 SGDLS and CDR2 YYNGEE.

This clone was observed once. The rearrangement joins TRBV4-2 to TRBJ2-1, with 7 bases aligning to TRBD2. The CDR3 runs 16 residues. The trim removed 2 bases at V and 12 bases at J, leaving 16 bases unmatched. Germline V lookup: CDR1 LGHNA, CDR2 YNFKEQ. In DNA, the CDR3 is TGTGCCAGCAGCCAATCGGGGGAATTACTAGCGAATCGGCAGTTCTTC. This gives the protein CASSQSGELLANRQFF.

V and J are TRBV30 and TRBJ2-7; 7 positions match TRBD1. CDR3 length: 16 residues. Germline CDR1 GTSNPN, CDR2 SVGIG (reference sequence). Germline trimming cut 2 bases from V and 0 bases from J; bases unmatched to any gene: 10. CDR3 region: CAWSLARDSNSYEQYF. The DNA for the CDR3 is TGTGCCTGGAGTCTCGCCCGGGACAGTAACTCCTACGAGCAGTACTTC.

CDR3 sequence: CASSQGSPYTDTQYF. DNA of the CDR3: TGTGCCAGCAGCCAGGGCAGCCCTTACACAGATACGCAGTATTTT. V and J are TRBV5-4 and TRBJ2-3; D may be TRBD1 (5 bases). V was pared by 4 bases and J by 2 bases, with 14 bases between. This CDR3 is 15 amino acids long. Germline V lookup: CDR1 SGHNT, CDR2 YYREEE (reference sequence).

The chain combines TRBV6-1 with TRBJ1-3; D is undetermined. This CDR3 has 14 amino acids. Deletions cut 2 bases from V and 4 bases from J, with 9 bases between. From germline, CDR1 is MNHNS and CDR2 SASEGT. The CDR3 DNA reads as TGTGCCAGCAGTGAATTAGGAGGGGGAAACACCATATATTTT. This encodes CASSELGGGNTIYF.

The count of this clone is one. The CDR3 protein is CASSDSGEADTQYF. CDR3 DNA: TGTGCCAGCAGTGATAGCGGGGAGGCAGATACGCAGTATTTT. This rearrangement joins TRBV28 to TRBJ2-3, with TRBD2 identical over 8 bases. The CDR3 totals 14 residues. Germline CDR1 MDHEN, CDR2 SYDVKM. V lost 5 bases, J lost 4 bases, and 5 bases stayed unmatched.

The V and J genes are TRBV4-3 and TRBJ2-1, with D possibly matching TRBD1 (7 bases). Trimming pared 3 bases from V and 6 bases from J, leaving 15 bases between. This CDR3 region has 15 residues. CDR1 is LGHNA and CDR2 is YSLEER in the germline V gene. Here the CDR3 DNA reads TGCGCCAGCAGCCACGGGACAGAGGGGGGCAATGAGCAGTTCTTC. Residues: CASSHGTEGGNEQFF.

This chain joins TRBV9 and TRBJ2-7, with 11 nucleotides matching TRBD2. Germline trimming cut 0 bases from V and 3 bases from J; bases unmatched to any gene: 2. The germline V gene has CDR1 SGDLS and CDR2 YYNGEE. This CDR3 comprises 15 residues. DNA of the CDR3: TGTGCCAGCAGCGTAGGACTAGCGGGAAGCTACGAGCAGTACTTC. This codes for CASSVGLAGSYEQYF.

The CDR3 sequence: CASSQLAGVPSEQFF. The CDR3, as DNA: TGTGCCAGCAGTCAACTAGCGGGAGTTCCCAGTGAGCAGTTCTTC. This chain connects TRBV6-4 to TRBJ2-1, with 11 bases lining up with TRBD2. CDR3 length equals 15 residues. Germline assignment: CDR1 MRHNA and CDR2 SNTAGT. Trimming cost V 5 bases and J 9 bases; bases outside gene matches: 9.

This clone was seen a few times. This chain connects TRBV7-2 to TRBJ2-7; TRBD2 aligns across 7 bases. This CDR3 region has 14 residues. The germline gives CDR1 SGHTA, CDR2 FQGNSA. V lost 6 bases, J lost 3 bases, and 8 bases stayed unmatched. CDR3 sequence reads: CASRGGRESYEQYF. The CDR3 DNA reads TGTGCCAGCAGAGGTGGGCGGGAGAGCTACGAGCAGTACTTC.

The rearrangement uses TRBV28 and TRBJ1-3, with 7 nucleotides matching TRBD1. V lost 6 bases, J lost 5 bases, and 4 bases stayed unmatched. CDR1 and CDR2 (germline): MDHEN, SYDVKM. The CDR3 totals 13 residues. CDR3 region: CASRDRERNTIYF. The CDR3 DNA is TGTGCCAGCAGAGACAGGGAGCGAAACACCATATATTTT.

The CDR3 DNA sequence: TGTGCCAGCGGAGGGCACCTGAACACTGAAGCTTTCTTT. It yields the protein CASGGHLNTEAFF. J is TRBJ1-1 and V is TRBV28, with D uncertain. The germline V and J ends were trimmed by 8 bases and 0 bases, with 10 bases remaining between them. CDR3 length equals 13 residues. Per the germline V gene, CDR1 is MDHEN and CDR2 is SYDVKM.

V and J are TRBV7-2 and TRBJ2-1; 11 bases align to TRBD2. Germline assignment: CDR1 SGHTA and CDR2 FQGNSA. Trimming cost V 2 bases and J 7 bases; bases outside gene matches: 13. The CDR3 contains 18 residues. CDR3 coding DNA: TGTGCCAGCAGCTTACTCACGACCTCACTAGCGGGAGAGAATGAGCAGTTCTTC. It encodes CASSLLTTSLAGENEQFF.

The chain uses TRBV11-2 and TRBJ1-4, with D possibly TRBD1 on 6 matching bases. Trimming shortened V by 0 bases and J by 6 bases, and 14 bases separated the two germline ends. Per the germline V gene, CDR1 is SGHAT and CDR2 is FQNNGV. The CDR3 is made up of 16 amino acids. The CDR3: CASSLDLGTGYEKLFF. CDR3 sequence (DNA): TGTGCCAGCAGCTTAGATCTTGGAACAGGGTATGAAAAACTGTTTTTT.

The J gene is TRBJ1-1, the V gene TRBV11-3; no firm D call. The length of the CDR3 is 13 residues. The germline gives CDR1 SGHNT, CDR2 YENEEA. The V end lost 1 base, the J end lost 3 bases, and 6 bases lay between the germline ends. The CDR3 sequence: CASSLGQDTEAFF. CDR3 DNA sequence: TGTGCCAGCAGCTTAGGTCAGGACACTGAAGCTTTCTTT.

This rearrangement joins TRBV5-1 to TRBJ1-3, with 7 bases that match TRBD1. The junction had 8 bases not matched to a gene; V was cut back by 2 bases and J by 3 bases. CDR1 and CDR2 from the germline V gene are SGHRS and YFSETQ. The CDR3 runs to 16 residues. The CDR3 here is CASSLTEGAFGNTIYF. The DNA for the CDR3 is TGCGCCAGCAGCTTAACTGAGGGGGCGTTTGGAAACACCATATATTTT.

The chain is built from TRBV28 and TRBJ1-1; D remains ambiguous. Trimming took 5 bases from V and 11 from J, leaving 15 bases between them. From germline, CDR1 is MDHEN and CDR2 SYDVKM. The CDR3 is made up of 12 amino acids. The CDR3 loop reads CASSTPGLVAFF. In DNA, the CDR3 is TGTGCCAGCAGTACCCCTGGCCTTGTGGCTTTCTTT.

V gene TRBV7-2 combines with J gene TRBJ2-7, with D maybe TRBD2 (5 bases). The CDR3 is 14 residues long. V shed 8 bases and J shed 5 bases, with 19 bases lying between them. Germline V lookup: CDR1 SGHTA, CDR2 FQGNSA. CDR3 region: CASDAVSGSHEQYF. The CDR3 region has the DNA TGTGCCAGCGATGCGGTTTCGGGGTCCCACGAGCAGTACTTC.

CDR3 nucleotides: TGTGCCAGCAGTGACAGGGGTCGGTCTTGGGACGAGCAGTACTTC. This codes for CASSDRGRSWDEQYF. V usage is TRBV6-6 and J usage is TRBJ2-7; 8 nucleotides line up with TRBD1. Looked up from germline, CDR1 is MNHNY and CDR2 is SVGAGI (reference sequence). The trim removed 5 bases at V and 5 bases at J, leaving 11 bases unmatched. The CDR3 loop spans 15 amino acids.

The genes are TRBV4-2 and TRBJ1-1; 9 bases fit TRBD1. Germline V CDR1 and CDR2: LGHNA, YNFKEQ. Losses at the gene ends were 3 bases for V and 2 bases for J; bases not matched to a gene: 7. The CDR3 runs 16 residues. CDR3 DNA sequence: TGTGCCAGCAGCCAGGGGATACAGGGGGCAAACACTGAAGCTTTCTTT. It translates to CASSQGIQGANTEAFF.

To note about this clone: The sample carries other DNA sequences with the same CDR3. The genes are TRBV9 and TRBJ2-1, with D tentatively TRBD2 (5 bases). Germline loops: CDR1 SGDLS, CDR2 YYNGEE. V lost 1 base and J 0 bases, leaving 8 bases between the germline ends. This CDR3 has 15 residues. CDR3 nucleotide sequence: TGTGCCAGCAGCGTACTAGGGAGCTCCTACAATGAGCAGTTCTTC. This encodes CASSVLGSSYNEQFF.

A few counts support this clone. The chain combines TRBV12-3 or TRBV12-4 with TRBJ1-6; no firm D call. Trimming removed 2 bases from V and 7 bases from J, with 6 bases in between. CDR3 length: 13 residues. Here the CDR3 DNA reads TGTGCCAGCAGTTTACAGGCGAATTCACCCCTCCACTTT. Protein: CASSLQANSPLHF.

The V and J genes are TRBV19 and TRBJ1-5, with 7 bases fitting TRBD1. CDR1 and CDR2 from the germline V gene are LNHDA and SQIVND (reference sequence). The CDR3 length is 12 residues. With 6 bases clipped from V and 6 bases from J, the junction kept 2 bases outside the gene matches. DNA of the CDR3: TGTGCCAGTAGGACAGGGTTTCAGCCCCAGCATTTT. Amino acid sequence: CASRTGFQPQHF.

The chain uses TRBV9 and TRBJ2-3, with D perhaps matching TRBD2 (5 bases). The CDR3 is 14 amino acids. Germline CDR1 is SGDLS and CDR2 is YYNGEE. Trimming took 6 bases from V and 9 from J, leaving 20 bases between them. The CDR3 loop reads CASNGEAASGTQYF. DNA of the CDR3: TGTGCCAGCAATGGAGAGGCGGCTTCGGGGACGCAGTATTTT.

This sequence joins TRBV6-4 and TRBJ1-5; perhaps TRBD1 as D (5 bases). V dropped 5 bases and J dropped 2 bases, with 13 bases sitting between them. Germline V gene data show CDR1 as MRHNA and CDR2 as SNTAGT. CDR3 size: 15 residues. The chain's CDR3 is CASSSRAGGNQPQHF. CDR3 DNA sequence: TGTGCCAGCAGTTCCAGGGCAGGCGGCAATCAGCCCCAGCATTTT.

The chain joins TRBV14 to TRBJ2-1, with D hard to call. Trimming left V 0 bases short and J 11 bases short, with 14 bases between. This CDR3 contains 14 residues. CDR1 SGHDN and CDR2 FVKESK come from the germline V gene. This CDR3 reads CASSQDLVAPKQFF. The CDR3 bases are TGTGCCAGCAGCCAAGATTTGGTAGCCCCGAAGCAGTTCTTC.

This clone was picked up a small number of times. The chain uses TRBV28 and TRBJ2-7; TRBD1 agrees at 7 bases. The CDR3 extends over 15 amino acids. Germline V CDR1 and CDR2: MDHEN, SYDVKM. With V trimmed by 2 bases and J by 2 bases, 6 bases remained unmatched. CDR3 sequence (DNA): TGTGCCAGCAGTTTAGGGACAGAGATTCCCTACGAGCAGTACTTC. Translated, it gives CASSLGTEIPYEQYF. Looking up the rest from reference TRBV28 and TRBJ2-7 gives the full variable domain: DVKVTQSSRYLVKRTGEKVFLECVQDMDHENMFWYRQDPGLGLRLIYFSYDVKMKEKGDIPEGYSVSREKKERFSLILESASTNQTSMYLCASSLGTEIPYEQYFGPGTRLTVT.

V gene TRBV20-1 combines with J gene TRBJ1-4; D call uncertain. The CDR3 contains 11 residues. Germline loops: CDR1 DFQATT, CDR2 SNEGSKA (reference sequence). V was cut by 6 bases and J by 8 bases, with 10 bases left in between. CDR3 region: CSALAEEKLFF. CDR3 DNA sequence: TGCAGTGCCCTGGCGGAGGAAAAACTGTTTTTT.

The V gene is TRBV5-5, the J gene TRBJ1-5, with D possibly TRBD1 on 5 matching bases. CDR3 length: 15 amino acids. Trimming left V 0 bases short and J 3 bases short, with 10 bases between. Germline V CDR1 and CDR2: SGHKS, YYEKEE (reference sequence). The CDR3 region is CASSLEGAANQPQHF. CDR3 nucleotide sequence: TGTGCCAGCAGCTTGGAAGGGGCCGCCAATCAGCCCCAGCATTTT.

The chain couples TRBV9 to TRBJ2-7, with a possible D match to TRBD2 (6 bases). The CDR3 consists of 16 residues. The germline V gene encodes CDR1 SGDLS and CDR2 YYNGEE. Trimming pared 4 bases from V and 0 bases from J, leaving 17 bases between. For the CDR3, the DNA is TGTGCCAGCAGCTCAGGGCGGGGAACACTCTCCTACGAGCAGTACTTC. Translated, it gives CASSSGRGTLSYEQYF.

This clone was seen a few times. The genes are TRBV6-6 and TRBJ1-1; D gene ambiguous. Germline CDR1 MNHNY, CDR2 SVGAGI (reference sequence). The ends were cut back, 0 bases at V and 1 base at J, with 9 bases in the middle. This CDR3 region has 15 residues. For the CDR3, the DNA is TGTGCCAGCAGTTACTCCACCGGGAGGAACACTGAAGCTTTCTTT. Amino acid sequence: CASSYSTGRNTEAFF.